These 10 T cell receptor beta chains were all obtained from the same sample, sequenced in a study of cytomegalovirus exposure and HLA in healthy donors. Generated by immunoSEQ multiplex PCR, the TCRdb table keeps only in-frame clones and is missing some. The sample records 200,000 to 300,000 clones, 75% to 90% being singletons. The source material was PBMCs. These receptors originate from a woman aged 25 to 39 in good health and CMV-seropositive.

The chain couples TRBV20-1 to TRBJ1-4; TRBD1 might be the D (5 bases). The CDR3 is 11 residues long. Germline V gene data show CDR1 as DFQATT and CDR2 as SNEGSKA (reference sequence). V dropped 6 bases and J dropped 8 bases, with 10 bases sitting between them. CDR3 DNA: TGCAGTGCCCCAAAGGGGGAAAAACTGTTTTTT. Its protein product is CSAPKGEKLFF.

There are a few counts of this clone. The chain combines TRBV9 with TRBJ1-2; no clear D. CDR1 and CDR2 (germline): SGDLS, YYNGEE. There are 13 residues in the CDR3. Trimming took 3 bases from V and 5 from J, leaving 11 bases between them. The CDR3 region is CASSDREAYGYTF. The CDR3 DNA is TGTGCCAGCAGCGACCGGGAGGCTTATGGCTACACCTTC.

This sequence joins TRBV10-3 and TRBJ1-1; no reliable D call. The germline V gene has CDR1 ENHRY and CDR2 SYGVKD. The CDR3 is made up of 14 amino acids. V shed 3 bases and J shed 3 bases, with 11 bases lying between them. This CDR3 reads CAISDELEYTEAFF. The CDR3 nucleotides are TGTGCCATCAGTGACGAGTTAGAGTACACTGAAGCTTTCTTT.

This chain joins TRBV9 and TRBJ2-1; 11 positions agree with TRBD2. The CDR3 covers 16 residues. The germline V gene encodes CDR1 SGDLS and CDR2 YYNGEE. Unmatched junction bases numbered 16, after V lost 3 bases and J lost 14 bases. The CDR3 protein is CASSAHPRLAGGGEFF. CDR3 in DNA: TGTGCCAGCAGCGCTCACCCGAGGCTAGCGGGAGGCGGGGAGTTCTTC.

This chain uses TRBV19 with TRBJ2-5; weak D call: TRBD2 (6 bases). V was trimmed by 3 bases and J by 9 bases, leaving 11 bases between them. CDR3 length: 12 amino acids. CDR1 LNHDA and CDR2 SQIVND come from the germline V gene (reference sequence). The CDR3 DNA reads as TGTGCCAGTAGTATTGGAGGGATGGCCCAGTACTTC. The encoded protein is CASSIGGMAQYF.

This clone was recorded only once. This chain uses TRBV7-2 with TRBJ2-7, with a possible D match to TRBD2 (5 bases). The CDR3 loop spans 14 amino acids. Per germline, CDR1 SGHTA and CDR2 FQGNSA. The germline V and J ends were trimmed by 5 bases and 4 bases, with 15 bases remaining between them. The CDR3 loop reads CASSLELAVYEQYF. CDR3 DNA: TGTGCCAGCAGCCTCGAGCTAGCTGTGTACGAGCAGTACTTC.

The chain employs TRBV18 and TRBJ2-7; tentative D call: TRBD2 (6 bases). V was pared by 3 bases and J by 6 bases, with 15 bases between. Germline V gene lookup returns CDR1 KGHSH and CDR2 LQKENI. The CDR3 spans 14 residues. The CDR3 region is CASSPGGEPLEQYF. The CDR3 DNA follows: TGTGCCAGCTCACCCGGCGGGGAACCCCTCGAGCAGTACTTC.

The rearrangement joins TRBV5-1 to TRBJ1-2; 8 nucleotides match TRBD1. Trimming removed 7 bases from V and 4 bases from J; junction bases left unmatched: 9. In germline, CDR1 is SGHRS, CDR2 YFSETQ. The CDR3 totals 14 residues. The CDR3 region is CASGPGQGGYGYTF. CDR3 DNA: TGCGCCAGCGGCCCTGGACAGGGAGGCTATGGCTACACCTTC. Variable domain in full (rest from reference TRBV5-1 and TRBJ1-2): KAGVTQTPRYLIKTRGQQVTLSCSPISGHRSVSWYQQTPGQGLQFLFEYFSETQRNKGNFPGRFSGRQFSNSRSEMNVSTLELGDSALYLCASGPGQGGYGYTFGSGTRLTVV.

The chain uses TRBV5-1 and TRBJ2-1; maybe TRBD1 (5 bases). The germline V gene encodes CDR1 SGHRS and CDR2 YFSETQ. This CDR3 region has 16 residues. V was shortened by 4 bases and J by 7 bases, with 21 bases between the two germline ends. This CDR3 reads CASSIGDRRKINEQFF. The CDR3 bases are TGCGCCAGCAGCATTGGAGACAGAAGGAAGATAAATGAGCAGTTCTTC.

The J gene is TRBJ1-1, the V gene TRBV23-1, with D unclear. TRBV23-1 counts as an open reading frame of uncertain function. The ends were cut back, 0 bases at V and 1 base at J, with 12 bases in the middle. The CDR3 runs to 16 residues. CDR3 residues: CASSQSIEGKNTEAFF. The CDR3 nucleotides are TGCGCCAGCAGTCAATCAATAGAGGGAAAGAACACTGAAGCTTTCTTT.